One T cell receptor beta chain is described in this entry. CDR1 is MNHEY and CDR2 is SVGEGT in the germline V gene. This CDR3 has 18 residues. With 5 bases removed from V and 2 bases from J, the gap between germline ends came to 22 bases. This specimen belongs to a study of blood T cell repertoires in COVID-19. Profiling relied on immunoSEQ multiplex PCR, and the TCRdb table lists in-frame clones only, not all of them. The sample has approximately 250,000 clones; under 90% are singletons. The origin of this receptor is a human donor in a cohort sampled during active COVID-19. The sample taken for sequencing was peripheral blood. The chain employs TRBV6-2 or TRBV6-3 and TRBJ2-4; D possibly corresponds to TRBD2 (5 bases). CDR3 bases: TGTGCCAGCAGTCGTACTAGACTTGTGGGCACTTCCAAAAACATTCAGTACTTC. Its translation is CASSRTRLVGTSKNIQYF.